Below are 30 T cell receptor beta chains sequenced from a single sample in a study of response to subunit inactivated influenza vaccine. TCRdb processed the RT-PCR reads anew with MiXCR; each CDR3 protein has one entry. The sample records about half a million distinct CDR3 sequences, around 8% being singletons. The specimen was PBMCs from blood, collected less than 30 months after vaccination. These receptors all come from a man aged 45 to 70 who received an inactivated influenza vaccine.

The V and J genes are TRBV12-3 or TRBV12-4 and TRBJ2-1; weak D call: TRBD2 (5 bases). V dropped 9 bases and J dropped 8 bases, with 20 bases sitting between them. CDR3 length equals 14 residues. The CDR3 reads CASWETSIPHEQFF. The CDR3 nucleotides are TGTGCCAGTTGGGAGACATCTATTCCGCATGAGCAGTTCTTC.

The V gene is TRBV6-1, the J gene TRBJ1-1, with D unclear. The CDR3 consists of 15 residues. Germline CDR1 is MNHNS and CDR2 is SASEGT. V was shortened by 5 bases and J by 0 bases, with 13 bases between the two germline ends. The CDR3 bases are TGTGCCAGCAGTCCAAGGAGAGGGATGAACACTGAAGCTTTCTTT. Encoded protein: CASSPRRGMNTEAFF.

The genes are TRBV30 and TRBJ2-3; weak D call: TRBD2 (6 bases). CDR1 is GTSNPN and CDR2 is SVGIG in the germline V gene (reference sequence). V lost 4 bases and J lost 3, with 11 bases in between. The CDR3 contains 13 residues. The CDR3 loop reads CAWILRETDTQYF. The CDR3 DNA reads as TGTGCCTGGATATTACGGGAGACAGATACGCAGTATTTT.

This chain uses TRBV7-2 with TRBJ2-7; D is possibly TRBD1 (5 bases). The V and J ends lost 2 bases and 2 bases respectively, with 10 bases between them. The CDR3 is 14 amino acids. CDR1 and CDR2 (germline): SGHTA, FQGNSA. Here the CDR3 DNA reads TGTGCCAGCAGCTTATATTGGGGCGCCTACGAGCAGTACTTC. This codes for CASSLYWGAYEQYF.

This chain joins TRBV5-5 and TRBJ2-1; D gene uncertain. Trimming removed 4 bases from V and 0 bases from J, with 11 bases in between. Germline CDR1 SGHKS, CDR2 YYEKEE (reference sequence). This CDR3 is 15 amino acids long. The CDR3 DNA reads as TGTGCCAGCAGCCGTGGGCTCCGCTCCTACAATGAGCAGTTCTTC. This translates into CASSRGLRSYNEQFF.

This clonotype has ten or more counts. The chain is built from TRBV25-1 and TRBJ2-1, with TRBD1 matching over 10 bases. CDR1 MGHDK and CDR2 SYGVNS come from the germline V gene. The CDR3 covers 15 residues. Trimming took 8 bases from V and 7 from J; bases not matched to a gene: 11. For the CDR3, the DNA is TGTGCCAGCGGCAAGGGACAGGGGTTGTGGAATGAGCAGTTCTTC. Protein product: CASGKGQGLWNEQFF.

There are many counts of this clonotype. This chain joins TRBV7-8 and TRBJ2-7; TRBD2 agrees at 7 bases. The germline V gene has CDR1 SGHVS and CDR2 FQNEAQ. The CDR3 is made up of 14 amino acids. V was clipped by 6 bases and J by 0 bases; unmatched bases: 5. CDR3 bases: TGTGCCAGCAGGAACGGGAGGTTCTCCTACGAGCAGTACTTC. It specifies CASRNGRFSYEQYF. The full variable domain, its missing parts supplied by reference TRBV7-8 and TRBJ2-7, is GAGVSQSPRYKVAKRGQDVALRCDPISGHVSLFWYQQALGQGPEFLTYFQNEAQLDKSGLPSDRFFAERPEGSVSTLKIQRTQQEDSAVYLCASRNGRFSYEQYFGPGTRLTVT.

This clonotype was observed a few times. The V call is TRBV19, the J call TRBJ2-1; TRBD2 matches 12 bases. The CDR3 extends over 16 amino acids. V dropped 3 bases and J dropped 8; count of bases not matched to a gene: 8. CDR1 and CDR2 from the germline V gene are LNHDA and SQIVND (reference sequence). CDR3 sequence (DNA): TGTGCCAGTAGTATCGATCTAGCGGGAGGGTCAGATGAGCAGTTCTTC. This encodes CASSIDLAGGSDEQFF.

This clonotype was seen ten or more times. The chain has TRBV14 and TRBJ2-7; a possible D gene is TRBD2 (5 bases). The V gene lost 1 base and the J gene lost 2 bases, with 6 bases spanning the gap. The CDR3 covers 13 residues. In germline, CDR1 is SGHDN, CDR2 FVKESK. The CDR3, as DNA: TGTGCCAGCAGCCAAGGGACTGCCTACGAGCAGTACTTC. Translated: CASSQGTAYEQYF.

The rearrangement uses TRBV4-1 and TRBJ2-1; D remains ambiguous. Trimming shortened V by 1 base and J by 4 bases, and 8 bases separated the two germline ends. This CDR3 is built from 14 residues. The germline V gene encodes CDR1 MGHRA and CDR2 YSYEKL. CDR3 nucleotides: TGCGCCAGCAGCCAAGTTGTGGGGTACAATGAGCAGTTCTTC. It translates to CASSQVVGYNEQFF.

The V gene is TRBV20-1, the J gene TRBJ2-1, with 9 bases identical to TRBD1. V was pared by 6 bases and J by 6 bases, with 12 bases of the junction left unmatched. CDR1 DFQATT and CDR2 SNEGSKA come from the germline V gene (reference sequence). The CDR3 runs 15 residues. CDR3 region: CSAEIWTGVRNEQFF. The CDR3 nucleotides read TGCAGTGCCGAGATTTGGACAGGGGTCCGCAATGAGCAGTTCTTC.

V and J are TRBV11-2 and TRBJ1-2, with a weak D call TRBD1 (6 bases). CDR1 is SGHAT, CDR2 FQNNGV, per germline. This CDR3 contains 13 residues. Trimming took 5 bases from V and 5 from J, leaving 12 bases between them. For the CDR3, the DNA is TGTGCCAGCAGCCCTGACAGGACTTATGGCTACACCTTC. This translates into CASSPDRTYGYTF. Combining the CDR3 with reference TRBV11-2 and TRBJ1-2 gives the whole variable domain EAGVAQSPRYKIIEKRQSVAFWCNPISGHATLYWYQQILGQGPKLLIQFQNNGVVDDSQLPKDRFSAERLKGVDSTLKIQPAKLEDSAVYLCASSPDRTYGYTFGSGTRLTVV.

This clonotype turned up a few times. This rearrangement joins TRBV12-3 or TRBV12-4 to TRBJ2-5, with D uncertain. Trimming took off 6 bases at V and 5 bases at J, with 16 bases between the two ends. This CDR3 has 14 amino acids. The CDR3 bases are TGTGCCAGCAGGGAAAACCCGATATCGGAGACCCAGTACTTC. As protein: CASRENPISETQYF.

The sample holds a few counts of this clonotype. The V gene is TRBV20-1, the J gene TRBJ1-4; D possibly corresponds to TRBD1 (5 bases). The V end was cut by 6 bases, the J end by 7 bases, with 21 bases between. The CDR3 runs 15 residues. Germline CDR1 reads DFQATT; CDR2 reads SNEGSKA (reference sequence). CDR3 region: CSASRGGGRGEKLFF. The CDR3 bases are TGCAGTGCAAGCAGAGGCGGGGGAAGGGGTGAAAAACTGTTTTTT.

The J gene is TRBJ2-3, the V gene TRBV7-2; the D call may be TRBD1 or TRBD2 (5 bases each). V gave up 5 bases and J gave up 4 bases, with 16 bases separating them. The CDR3 runs to 15 residues. Looked up from germline, CDR1 is SGHTA and CDR2 is FQGNSA. This CDR3 reads CASSALGVRADTQYF. Written as DNA, the CDR3 is TGTGCCAGCAGCGCACTAGGGGTCCGGGCAGATACGCAGTATTTT. Full variable domain (missing parts from reference TRBV7-2 and TRBJ2-3): GAGVSQSPSNKVTEKGKDVELRCDPISGHTALYWYRQSLGQGLEFLIYFQGNSAPDKSGLPSDRFSAERTGGSVSTLTIQRTQQEDSAVYLCASSALGVRADTQYFGPGTRLTVL.

This clonotype was detected only a few times. The chain employs TRBV4-1 and TRBJ1-6; 7 bases line up with TRBD1. The trim removed 1 base at V and 7 bases at J, leaving 7 bases unmatched. The CDR3 runs to 16 residues. Germline V gene sequence: CDR1 MGHRA, CDR2 YSYEKL. In nucleotides, the CDR3 is TGCGCCAGCAGCCAAGTGCCCGAGACAGGGAATTCACCCCTCCACTTT. This encodes CASSQVPETGNSPLHF.

This rearrangement joins TRBV12-3 or TRBV12-4 to TRBJ2-7; TRBD2 agrees at 7 bases. J gave up 3 bases and V 1 base, and 12 bases lay outside the gene matches. The length of the CDR3 is 17 residues. The CDR3 DNA is TGTGCCAGCAGTTTAGGGACCCGGGGGGATGTCAGCTACGAGCAGTACTTC. Translated: CASSLGTRGDVSYEQYF.

This clonotype was recorded a few times. The chain couples TRBV3-1 to TRBJ2-4; D is ambiguous. With 5 bases removed from V and 8 bases from J, the gap between germline ends came to 19 bases. CDR1 is LGHDT and CDR2 is YNNKEL in the germline V gene (reference sequence). CDR3 size: 15 residues. The CDR3 loop is CASSSKLKRSDIQYF. The CDR3 coding sequence is TGTGCCAGCAGCTCAAAACTTAAAAGGTCAGACATTCAGTACTTC.

The CDR3 nucleotides are TGTGCCAGCAGTGAATCGGTCCAAGAGACCCAGTACTTC. This encodes CASSESVQETQYF. The chain joins TRBV2 to TRBJ2-5, with D unresolved. The ends were cut back, 2 bases at V and 1 base at J, with 5 bases in the middle. Germline V CDR1 and CDR2: SNHLY, FYNNEI. The CDR3 extends over 13 amino acids. Filled out from reference TRBV2 and TRBJ2-5, the complete variable domain reads EPEVTQTPSHQVTQMGQEVILRCVPISNHLYFYWYRQILGQKVEFLVSFYNNEISEKSEIFDDQFSVERPDGSNFTLKIRSTKLEDSAMYFCASSESVQETQYFGPGTRLLVL.

Concerning this clonotype: Given a much more abundant clone one base away, this may be a read error. Likely a read error: the CDR3 ends without its conserved phenylalanine or tryptophan. The V call is TRBV3-1, the J call TRBJ2-7, with a tentative D call TRBD2 (5 bases). Per germline, CDR1 LGHDT and CDR2 YNNKEL (reference sequence). The V and J ends lost 1 base and 6 bases respectively, with 7 bases between them. The CDR3 runs to 12 residues. Here the CDR3 DNA reads TGTGCCAGCAGCCAAGGAGGAGGCGAGCAGTACTTA. This sequence encodes CASSQGGGEQYL.

This clonotype was counted between two and nine times. The chain carries TRBV7-2 and TRBJ1-2; D is ambiguous. The V end lost 3 bases, the J end lost 7 bases, and 9 bases lay between the germline ends. This CDR3 has 12 amino acids. CDR1 SGHTA and CDR2 FQGNSA come from the germline V gene. The CDR3 sequence: CASSLVGLGYTF. In DNA, the CDR3 is TGTGCCAGCAGCTTGGTCGGGCTTGGCTACACCTTC.

This clonotype was counted between two and nine times. The rearrangement uses TRBV19 and TRBJ2-3; D may match TRBD1 or TRBD2 (5 bases each). The CDR3 runs 15 residues. In germline, CDR1 is LNHDA, CDR2 SQIVND (reference sequence). The V end was cut by 4 bases, the J end by 0 bases, with 11 bases between. CDR3 coding DNA: TGTGCCAGTAGTACCCAGGGAGCTAGCACAGATACGCAGTATTTT. This translates into CASSTQGASTDTQYF.

This clonotype appeared a few times. The chain recombines TRBV2 with TRBJ2-5; the D gene is possibly TRBD2 (5 bases). Trimming pared 4 bases from V and 2 bases from J, leaving 8 bases between. The CDR3 spans 13 residues. Germline CDR1 is SNHLY and CDR2 is FYNNEI. CDR3 sequence reads: CASSARLQETQYF. The CDR3 DNA sequence: TGTGCCAGCAGTGCGCGACTACAAGAGACCCAGTACTTC.

The chain joins TRBV29-1 to TRBJ2-1, with D unresolved. The CDR3 covers 15 residues. CDR1 and CDR2 (germline): SQVTM, ANQGSEA. V was trimmed by 4 bases and J by 0 bases, leaving 13 bases between them. The CDR3 DNA reads TGCAGCGTTGGGGTGACCCAAAGCTCCTACAATGAGCAGTTCTTC. Protein sequence: CSVGVTQSSYNEQFF.

This clonotype was found a few times. The chain links TRBV10-3 to TRBJ2-3; a possible D gene is TRBD1 (6 bases). CDR3 size: 14 residues. Germline CDR1 and CDR2: ENHRY and SYGVKD. V was trimmed by 5 bases and J by 2 bases, leaving 11 bases between them. CDR3 amino acids: CAISPRGPTDTQYF. Here the CDR3 DNA reads TGTGCCATCAGTCCCAGGGGACCCACAGATACGCAGTATTTT.

There are a few counts of this clonotype. The J gene is TRBJ2-1, the V gene TRBV4-3; D is undetermined. The CDR3 covers 15 residues. From germline, CDR1 is LGHNA and CDR2 YSLEER. Trimming stripped 0 bases from V and 6 bases from J, with 12 bases between. The DNA of the CDR3 is TGCGCCAGCAGCCAAGAAGGTTCTTCGAGCAATGAGCAGTTCTTC. The encoded protein is CASSQEGSSSNEQFF.

This clonotype was seen at least ten times. This sequence joins TRBV20-1 and TRBJ1-2; D perhaps matches TRBD1 (5 bases). With 6 bases removed from V and 4 bases from J, the gap between germline ends came to 18 bases. The CDR3 runs to 14 residues. Germline CDR1 is DFQATT and CDR2 is SNEGSKA (reference sequence). The CDR3 here is CSAPLGGEGYGYTF. CDR3 bases: TGCAGTGCCCCGCTGGGGGGGGAGGGCTATGGCTACACCTTC.

This clonotype was counted a few times. The gene calls are TRBV12-3 or TRBV12-4 and TRBJ1-3; no reliable D call. Trimming pared 3 bases from V and 0 bases from J, leaving 9 bases between. The CDR3 is 15 residues long. The CDR3, as DNA: TGTGCCAGCAGTTTCCTTAGCTTCTCTGGAAACACCATATATTTT. It encodes CASSFLSFSGNTIYF.

The genes are TRBV30 and TRBJ2-1; D not certain. Per the germline V gene, CDR1 is GTSNPN and CDR2 is SVGIG (reference sequence). The V gene lost 4 bases and the J gene lost 0 bases, with 7 bases spanning the gap. This CDR3 contains 13 residues. CDR3 in amino acids: CAWTPSSYNEQFF. CDR3 sequence (DNA): TGTGCCTGGACTCCTAGCTCCTACAATGAGCAGTTCTTC. Complete variable domain (other parts from reference TRBV30 and TRBJ2-1): SQTIHQWPATLVQPVGSPLSLECTVEGTSNPNLYWYRQAAGRGLQLLFYSVGIGQISSEVPQNLSASRPQDRQFILSSKKLLLSDSGFYLCAWTPSSYNEQFFGPGTRLTVL.

This clonotype appeared many times. J is TRBJ1-1 and V is TRBV11-2; D call uncertain. There are 13 residues in the CDR3. Germline lookup yields CDR1 SGHAT and CDR2 FQNNGV. Trimming took 4 bases from V and 1 from J, leaving 7 bases between them. The CDR3 loop reads CASSWARNTEAFF. The CDR3 DNA sequence: TGTGCCAGCAGCTGGGCGAGGAACACTGAAGCTTTCTTT.